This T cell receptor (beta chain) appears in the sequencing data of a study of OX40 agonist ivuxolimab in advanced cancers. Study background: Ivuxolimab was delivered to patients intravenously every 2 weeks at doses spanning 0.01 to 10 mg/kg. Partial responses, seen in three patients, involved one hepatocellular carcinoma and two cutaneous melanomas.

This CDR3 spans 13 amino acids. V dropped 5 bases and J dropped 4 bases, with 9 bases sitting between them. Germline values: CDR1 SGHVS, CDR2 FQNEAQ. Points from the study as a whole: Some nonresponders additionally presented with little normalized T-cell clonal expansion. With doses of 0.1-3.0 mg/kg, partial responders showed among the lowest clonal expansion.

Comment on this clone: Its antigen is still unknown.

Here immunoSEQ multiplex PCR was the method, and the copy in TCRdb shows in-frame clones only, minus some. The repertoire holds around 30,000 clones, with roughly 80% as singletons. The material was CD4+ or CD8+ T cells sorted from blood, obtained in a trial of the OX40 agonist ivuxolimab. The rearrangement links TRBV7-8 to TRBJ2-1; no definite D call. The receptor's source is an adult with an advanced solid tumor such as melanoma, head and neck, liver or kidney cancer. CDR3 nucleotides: TGTGCCAGCAGCCCCCCTAAGTACAATGAGCAGTTCTTC. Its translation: CASSPPKYNEQFF.